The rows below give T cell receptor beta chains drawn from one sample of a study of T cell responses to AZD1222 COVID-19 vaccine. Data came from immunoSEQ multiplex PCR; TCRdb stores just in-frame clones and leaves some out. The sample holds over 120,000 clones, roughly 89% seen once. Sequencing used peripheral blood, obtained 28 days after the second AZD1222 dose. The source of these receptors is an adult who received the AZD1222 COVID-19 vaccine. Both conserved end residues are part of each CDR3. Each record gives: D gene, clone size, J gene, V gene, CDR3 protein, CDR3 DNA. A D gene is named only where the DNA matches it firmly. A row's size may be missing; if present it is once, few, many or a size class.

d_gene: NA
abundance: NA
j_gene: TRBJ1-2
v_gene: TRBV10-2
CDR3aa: CASSVDRKTNYGYTF
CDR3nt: TGCGCCAGCAGTGTAGACAGGAAAACTAACTATGGCTACACCTTC

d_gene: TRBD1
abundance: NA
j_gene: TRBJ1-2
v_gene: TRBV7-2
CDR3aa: CASRDAGQDNYGYTF
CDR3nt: TGTGCCAGCAGAGATGCGGGACAGGATAACTATGGCTACACCTTC

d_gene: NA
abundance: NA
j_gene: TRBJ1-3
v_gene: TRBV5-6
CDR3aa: CASSLGPGNTIYF
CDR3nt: TGTGCCAGCAGCTTAGGCCCTGGAAACACCATATATTTT

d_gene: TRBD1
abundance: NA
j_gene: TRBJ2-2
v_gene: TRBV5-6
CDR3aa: CASSLLDRDTGELFF
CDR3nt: TGTGCCAGCAGCCTTCTCGACAGGGACACCGGGGAGCTGTTTTTT

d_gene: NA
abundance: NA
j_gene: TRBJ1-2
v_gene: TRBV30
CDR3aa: CAWSVGIANYGYTF
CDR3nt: TGTGCCTGGAGTGTCGGGATAGCGAACTATGGCTACACCTTC

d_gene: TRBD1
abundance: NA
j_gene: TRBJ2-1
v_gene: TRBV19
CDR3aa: CASSIGQGFGEQFF
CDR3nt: TGTGCCAGTAGTATTGGACAGGGGTTCGGAGAGCAGTTCTTC

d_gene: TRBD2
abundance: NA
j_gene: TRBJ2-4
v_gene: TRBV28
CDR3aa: CASSLASGAKLAKNIQYF
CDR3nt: TGTGCCAGCAGTTTAGCTAGCGGGGCAAAGCTAGCCAAAAACATTCAGTACTTC

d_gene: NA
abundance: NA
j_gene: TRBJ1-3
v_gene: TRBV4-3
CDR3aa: CASSQDERSGNTIYF
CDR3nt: TGCGCCAGCAGCCAAGATGAACGCTCTGGAAACACCATATATTTT

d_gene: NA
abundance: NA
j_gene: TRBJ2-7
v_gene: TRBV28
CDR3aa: CASSSPGGPSYEQYF
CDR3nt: TGTGCCAGCAGCTCTCCCGGAGGGCCGTCGTACGAGCAGTACTTC

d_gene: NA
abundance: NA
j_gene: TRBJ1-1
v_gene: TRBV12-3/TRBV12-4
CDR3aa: CASSLQGNTEAFF
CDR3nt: TGTGCCAGCAGTTTACAGGGGAACACTGAAGCTTTCTTT

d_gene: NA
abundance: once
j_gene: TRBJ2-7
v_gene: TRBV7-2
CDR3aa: CASSIVAGMGSYEQYF
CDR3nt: TGTGCCAGCAGCATCGTAGCAGGGATGGGTTCCTACGAGCAGTACTTC

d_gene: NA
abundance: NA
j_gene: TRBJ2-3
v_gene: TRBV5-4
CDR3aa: CASSSLRTDTQYF
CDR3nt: TGTGCCAGCAGCTCTTTACGTACAGATACGCAGTATTTT

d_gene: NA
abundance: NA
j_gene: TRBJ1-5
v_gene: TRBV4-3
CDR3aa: CASSQDGAANQPQHF
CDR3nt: TGCGCCAGCAGCCAAGACGGGGCCGCCAATCAGCCCCAGCATTTT

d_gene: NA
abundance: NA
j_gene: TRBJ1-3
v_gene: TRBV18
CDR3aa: CASSPGGGPTIYF
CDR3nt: TGTGCCAGCTCACCGGGAGGTGGGCCTACCATATATTTT

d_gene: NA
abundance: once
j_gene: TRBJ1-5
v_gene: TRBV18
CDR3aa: CASSRGLEQPQHF
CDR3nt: TGTGCCAGCTCAAGAGGGCTGGAGCAGCCCCAGCATTTT

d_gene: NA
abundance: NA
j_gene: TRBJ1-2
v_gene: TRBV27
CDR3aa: CASSLSGPANYGYTF
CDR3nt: TGTGCCAGCAGTTTATCGGGACCAGCTAACTATGGCTACACCTTC

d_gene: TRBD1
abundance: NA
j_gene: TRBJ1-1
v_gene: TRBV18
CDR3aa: CASSPPGTGQGAEAFF
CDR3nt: TGTGCCAGCTCACCTCCCGGGACAGGGCAGGGGGCTGAAGCTTTCTTT

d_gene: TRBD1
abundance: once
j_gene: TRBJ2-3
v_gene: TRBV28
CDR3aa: CASSPTGNWNTDTQYF
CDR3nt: TGTGCCAGCAGCCCGACAGGGAATTGGAACACAGATACGCAGTATTTT

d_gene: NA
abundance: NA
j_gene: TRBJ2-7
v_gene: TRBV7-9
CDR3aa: CASSLAPENSYEQYF
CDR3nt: TGTGCCAGCAGCTTAGCGCCTGAGAATTCATACGAGCAGTACTTC